This TCR beta chain stems from a study of control samples from healthy donors and cancer patients. Sequencing used immunoSEQ multiplex PCR; TCRdb keeps in-frame clones, though not all of them. Here the sample spans approximately 94,000 clones, roughly 92% being singletons. This CDR3 spans 17 amino acids. V shed 2 bases and J shed 5 bases, with 20 bases lying between them. Germline-derived CDR1 and CDR2 are LGHDT and YNNKEL (reference sequence). The sequence derives from a woman in her 30s in good health. This rearrangement joins TRBV3-1 (or the pseudogene TRBV3-2) to TRBJ2-3, with D perhaps TRBD2 (5 bases). The material sequenced was blood. Written as DNA, the CDR3 is TGTGCCAGCAGCCAAAAATCCCGTAGTAGCGCCCTAGATACGCAGTATTTT. The encoded protein is CASSQKSRSSALDTQYF.